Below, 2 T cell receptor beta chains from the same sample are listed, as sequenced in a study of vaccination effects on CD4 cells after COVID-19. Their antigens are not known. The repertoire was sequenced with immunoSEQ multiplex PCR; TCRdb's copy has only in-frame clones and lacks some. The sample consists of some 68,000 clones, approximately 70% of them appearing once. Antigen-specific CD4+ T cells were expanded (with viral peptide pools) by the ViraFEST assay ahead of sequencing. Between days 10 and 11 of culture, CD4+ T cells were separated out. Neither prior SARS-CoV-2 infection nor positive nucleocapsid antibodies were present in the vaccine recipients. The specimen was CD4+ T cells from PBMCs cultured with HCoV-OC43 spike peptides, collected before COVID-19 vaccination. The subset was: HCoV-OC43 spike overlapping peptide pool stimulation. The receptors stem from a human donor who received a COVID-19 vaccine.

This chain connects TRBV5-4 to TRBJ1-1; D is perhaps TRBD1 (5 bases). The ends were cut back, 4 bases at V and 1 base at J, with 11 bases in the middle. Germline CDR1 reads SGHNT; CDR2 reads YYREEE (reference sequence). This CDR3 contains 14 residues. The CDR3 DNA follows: TGTGCCAGCAGCAAACAGGACACGAACACTGAAGCTTTCTTT. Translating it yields CASSKQDTNTEAFF. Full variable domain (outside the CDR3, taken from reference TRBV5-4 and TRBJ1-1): ETGVTQSPTHLIKTRGQQVTLRCSSQSGHNTVSWYQQALGQGPQFIFQYYREEENGRGNFPPRFSGLQFPNYSSELNVNALELDDSALYLCASSKQDTNTEAFFGQGTRLTVV.

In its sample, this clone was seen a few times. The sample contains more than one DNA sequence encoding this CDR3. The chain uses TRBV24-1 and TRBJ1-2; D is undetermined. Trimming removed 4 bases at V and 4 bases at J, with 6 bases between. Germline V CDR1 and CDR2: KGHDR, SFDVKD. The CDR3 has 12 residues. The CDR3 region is CATSDGSYGYTF. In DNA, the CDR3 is TGTGCCACCAGTGACGGCTCCTATGGCTACACCTTC.